The rows below give T cell receptor beta chains drawn from one sample of a study of T-cell reconstitution after alpha-beta-depleted transplantation in children. One entry per CDR3 protein, called by TCRdb with MiXCR from the PCR reads. Of about 200,000 distinct CDR3 sequences detected, 7.5% to 9.5% appear once; the ten largest clones hold approximately 34%. Sequencing used PBMCs, mostly from graft donor cells, obtained 360 days after TCRalphabeta/CD19-depleted stem cell transplant. Receptors originate from a male patient between 2 and 10 years old who had a stem cell transplant for acute myeloid leukemia, so the T cells may come from the graft donor. Each CDR3 is given with its conserved first and last residue. A D gene is named only where the DNA matches it firmly. Clone size is given for some rows only: seen once, a few or many times, or a class if the clone is expanded.

size: .
V: TRBV29-1
J: TRBJ1-4
D: TRBD1
DNA: TGCAGCGCACAGGGGTCCGGAAATGAAAAACTGTTTTTT
CDR3: CSAQGSGNEKLFF

size: many
V: TRBV24-1
J: TRBJ2-5
D: .
DNA: TGTGCCACCAGTGATTTTAAGTTCAGAAGGTGGTTTCAAGAGACCCAGTACTTC
CDR3: CATSDFKFRRWFQETQYF

size: many
V: TRBV10-3
J: TRBJ2-6
D: .
DNA: TGTGCCACCACCGGGATATACTCTGGGGCCAACGTCCTGACTTTC
CDR3: CATTGIYSGANVLTF

size: many
V: TRBV5-1
J: TRBJ2-1
D: .
DNA: TGCGCCAGCAGCTTGGTATTAAGCTCCTACAATGAGCAGTTCTTC
CDR3: CASSLVLSSYNEQFF

size: few
V: TRBV3-1
J: TRBJ2-4
D: .
DNA: TGTGCCAGCAGCCAAGATGGGCGCCAAAACATTCAGTACTTC
CDR3: CASSQDGRQNIQYF

size: few
V: TRBV5-1
J: TRBJ2-1
D: .
DNA: TGCGCCAGCAGCTTGGGCCTGAGGGGCTCCTACAATGAGCAGTTCTTC
CDR3: CASSLGLRGSYNEQFF

size: many
V: TRBV20-1
J: TRBJ1-5
D: .
DNA: TGCAGTGCTAGGGGTAGGGGTAGCAATCAGCCCCAGCATTTT
CDR3: CSARGRGSNQPQHF

size: many
V: TRBV20-1
J: TRBJ2-7
D: TRBD1
DNA: TGCAGTGCTAACAGACAGGGCCCTTACTACGAGCAGTACTTC
CDR3: CSANRQGPYYEQYF

size: few
V: TRBV12-3/TRBV12-4
J: TRBJ1-5
D: TRBD1
DNA: TGTGCCAGTAGGTCAGGGGGCTTCAATCAGCCCCAGCATTTT
CDR3: CASRSGGFNQPQHF

size: .
V: TRBV20-1
J: TRBJ1-6
D: TRBD1
DNA: TGCAGTGCTAGAGGCGGGACAGGGGGAAATTCACCCCTCCACTTT
CDR3: CSARGGTGGNSPLHF

size: few
V: TRBV5-1
J: TRBJ2-3
D: TRBD2
DNA: TGCGCCAGCAGACACGGGAGGGCCGACACAGATACGCAGTATTTT
CDR3: CASRHGRADTDTQYF

size: many
V: TRBV5-1
J: TRBJ1-4
D: .
DNA: TGCGCCAGCAGCGGCCTGGGGGCTAATGAAAAACTGTTTTTT
CDR3: CASSGLGANEKLFF

size: many
V: TRBV29-1
J: TRBJ1-1
D: .
DNA: TGCAGCGTGAGGTGGGACATGAACACTGAAGCTTTCTTT
CDR3: CSVRWDMNTEAFF

size: few
V: TRBV5-1
J: TRBJ2-5
D: .
DNA: TGCGCCAGCAGCCCCCTGTTAGGCGAGACCCAGTACTTC
CDR3: CASSPLLGETQYF

size: many
V: TRBV7-2
J: TRBJ2-5
D: .
DNA: TGTGCCAGCAGCTTAGTCGGGGAGACCCAGTACTTC
CDR3: CASSLVGETQYF

size: many
V: TRBV29-1
J: TRBJ2-1
D: .
DNA: TGCAGCGTAGAGGCTTACTCCTACAATGAGCAGTTCTTC
CDR3: CSVEAYSYNEQFF